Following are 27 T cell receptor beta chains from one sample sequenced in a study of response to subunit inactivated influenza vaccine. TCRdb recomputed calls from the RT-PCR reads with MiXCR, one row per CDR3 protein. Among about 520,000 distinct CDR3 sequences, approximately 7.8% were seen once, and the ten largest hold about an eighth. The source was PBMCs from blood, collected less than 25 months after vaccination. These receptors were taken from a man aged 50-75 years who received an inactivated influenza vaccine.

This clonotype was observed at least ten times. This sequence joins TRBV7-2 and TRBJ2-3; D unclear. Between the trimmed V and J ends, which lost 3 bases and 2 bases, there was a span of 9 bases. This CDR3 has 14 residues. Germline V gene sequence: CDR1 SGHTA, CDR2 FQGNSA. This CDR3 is CASSFRSHTDTQYF. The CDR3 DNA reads TGTGCCAGCAGCTTCCGGTCTCACACAGATACGCAGTATTTT.

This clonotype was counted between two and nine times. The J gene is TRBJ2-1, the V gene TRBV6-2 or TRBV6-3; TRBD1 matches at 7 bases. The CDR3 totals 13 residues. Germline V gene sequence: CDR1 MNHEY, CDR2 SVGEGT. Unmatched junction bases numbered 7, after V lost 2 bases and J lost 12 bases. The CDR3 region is CASSYTVQGVQFF. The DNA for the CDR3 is TGTGCCAGCAGTTACACGGTCCAGGGGGTGCAGTTCTTC.

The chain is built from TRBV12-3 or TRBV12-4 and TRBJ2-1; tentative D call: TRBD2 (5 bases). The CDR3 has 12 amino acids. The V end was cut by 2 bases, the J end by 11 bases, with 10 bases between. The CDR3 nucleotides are TGTGCCAGCAGTTTATTGAGGGAGAAGCAGTTCTTC. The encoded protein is CASSLLREKQFF.

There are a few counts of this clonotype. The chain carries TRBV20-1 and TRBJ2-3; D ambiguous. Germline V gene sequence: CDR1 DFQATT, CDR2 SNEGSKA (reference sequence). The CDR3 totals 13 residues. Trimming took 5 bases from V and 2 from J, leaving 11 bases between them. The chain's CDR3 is CSAFFRFTDTQYF. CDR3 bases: TGCAGTGCTTTCTTCAGGTTCACAGATACGCAGTATTTT.

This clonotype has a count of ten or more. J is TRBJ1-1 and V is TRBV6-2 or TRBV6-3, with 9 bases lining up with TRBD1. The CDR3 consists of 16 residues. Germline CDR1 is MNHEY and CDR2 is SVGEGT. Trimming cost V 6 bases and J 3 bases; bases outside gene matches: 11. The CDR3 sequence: CASSYETGGADTEAFF. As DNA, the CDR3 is TGTGCCAGCAGCTACGAGACAGGGGGGGCGGACACTGAAGCTTTCTTT.

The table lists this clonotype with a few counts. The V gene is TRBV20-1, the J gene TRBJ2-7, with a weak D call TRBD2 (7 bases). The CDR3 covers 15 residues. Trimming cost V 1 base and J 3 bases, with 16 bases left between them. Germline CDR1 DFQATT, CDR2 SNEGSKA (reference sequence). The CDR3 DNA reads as TGCAGTGCTAGAGGAATGGGGGGGCAAAGCTACGAGCAGTACTTC. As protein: CSARGMGGQSYEQYF.

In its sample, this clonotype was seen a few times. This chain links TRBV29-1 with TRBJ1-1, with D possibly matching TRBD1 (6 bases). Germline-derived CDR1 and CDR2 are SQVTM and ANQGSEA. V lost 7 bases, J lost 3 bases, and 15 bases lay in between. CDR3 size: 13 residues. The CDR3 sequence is CSARGRGDTEAFF. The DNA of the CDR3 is TGCAGCGCCCGGGGCAGGGGAGACACTGAAGCTTTCTTT.

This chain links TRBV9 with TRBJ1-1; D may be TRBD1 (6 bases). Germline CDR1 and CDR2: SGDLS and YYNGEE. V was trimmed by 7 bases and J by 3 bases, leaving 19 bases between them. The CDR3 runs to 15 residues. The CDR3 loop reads CASGRGGEGHTEAFF. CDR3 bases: TGTGCCAGCGGAAGGGGGGGAGAAGGACACACTGAAGCTTTCTTT.

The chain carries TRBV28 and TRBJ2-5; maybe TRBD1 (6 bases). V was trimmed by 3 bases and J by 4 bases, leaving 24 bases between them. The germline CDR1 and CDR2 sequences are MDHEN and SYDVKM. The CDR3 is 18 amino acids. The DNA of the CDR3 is TGTGCCAGCAGTTTCGCGAGTCTTAACAGGGAATTGGGAGAGACCCAGTACTTC. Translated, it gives CASSFASLNRELGETQYF.

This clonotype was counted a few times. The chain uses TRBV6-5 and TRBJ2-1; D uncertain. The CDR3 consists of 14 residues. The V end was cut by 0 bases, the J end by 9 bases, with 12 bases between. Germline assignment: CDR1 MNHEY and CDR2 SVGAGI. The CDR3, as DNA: TGTGCCAGCAGTTACTCGAGTATGGGCGCTGAGCAGTTCTTC. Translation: CASSYSSMGAEQFF.

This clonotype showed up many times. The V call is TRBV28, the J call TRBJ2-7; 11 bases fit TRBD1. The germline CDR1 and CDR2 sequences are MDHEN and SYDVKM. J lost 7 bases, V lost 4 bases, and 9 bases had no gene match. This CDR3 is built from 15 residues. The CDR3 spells CASSSPGQGAEEQYF. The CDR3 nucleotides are TGTGCCAGCAGTTCCCCCGGACAGGGGGCGGAAGAGCAGTACTTC. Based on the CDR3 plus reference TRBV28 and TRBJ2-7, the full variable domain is DVKVTQSSRYLVKRTGEKVFLECVQDMDHENMFWYRQDPGLGLRLIYFSYDVKMKEKGDIPEGYSVSREKKERFSLILESASTNQTSMYLCASSSPGQGAEEQYFGPGTRLTVT.

CDR3 sequence reads: CASSTGGAQETQYF. The CDR3 DNA follows: TGTGCCAGCAGTACCGGGGGGGCACAAGAGACCCAGTACTTC. The chain uses TRBV12-3 or TRBV12-4 and TRBJ2-5, with 8 nucleotides matching TRBD2. The CDR3 covers 14 residues. The V segment lost 5 bases and the J segment 2 bases; nucleotides outside the gene matches: 4.

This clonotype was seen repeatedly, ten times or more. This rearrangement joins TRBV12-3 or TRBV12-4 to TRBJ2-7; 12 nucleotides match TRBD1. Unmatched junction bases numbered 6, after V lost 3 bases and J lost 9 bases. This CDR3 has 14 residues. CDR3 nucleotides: TGTGCCAGCAGTTTTGGGACAGGGGGCTATGGGCAGTACTTC. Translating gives CASSFGTGGYGQYF.

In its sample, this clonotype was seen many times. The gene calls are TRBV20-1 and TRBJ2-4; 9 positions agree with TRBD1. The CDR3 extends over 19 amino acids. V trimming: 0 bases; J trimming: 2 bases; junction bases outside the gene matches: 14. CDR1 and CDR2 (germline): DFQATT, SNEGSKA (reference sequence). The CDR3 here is CSARDQGTGPYRTKNIQYF. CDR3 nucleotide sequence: TGCAGTGCTAGAGATCAGGGGACAGGGCCCTACAGGACCAAAAACATTCAGTACTTC.

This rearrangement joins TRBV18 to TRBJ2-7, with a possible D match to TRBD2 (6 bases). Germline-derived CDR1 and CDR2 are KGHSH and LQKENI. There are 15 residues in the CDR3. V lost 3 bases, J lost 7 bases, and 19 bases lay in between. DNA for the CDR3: TGTGCCAGCTCACCCGAAAAAGGCCTCCGGGGGGAGCAGTACTTC. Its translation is CASSPEKGLRGEQYF.

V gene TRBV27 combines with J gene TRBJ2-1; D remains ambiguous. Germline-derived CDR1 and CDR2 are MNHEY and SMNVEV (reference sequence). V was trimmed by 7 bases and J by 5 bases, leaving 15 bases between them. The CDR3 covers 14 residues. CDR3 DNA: TGTGCCAGCAAGATACGGACCCAGGACAATGAGCAGTTCTTC. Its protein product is CASKIRTQDNEQFF.

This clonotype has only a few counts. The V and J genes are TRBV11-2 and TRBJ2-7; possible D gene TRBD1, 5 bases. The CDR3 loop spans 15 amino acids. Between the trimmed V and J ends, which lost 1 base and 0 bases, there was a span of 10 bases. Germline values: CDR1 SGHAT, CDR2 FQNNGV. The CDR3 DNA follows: TGTGCCAGCAGCTTAGGACAGACCAGCTCCTACGAGCAGTACTTC. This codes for CASSLGQTSSYEQYF.

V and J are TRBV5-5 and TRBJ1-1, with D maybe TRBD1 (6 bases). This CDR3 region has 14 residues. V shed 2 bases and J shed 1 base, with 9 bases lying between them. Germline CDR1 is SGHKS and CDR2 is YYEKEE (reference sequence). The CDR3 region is CASSFAGQNTEAFF. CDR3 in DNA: TGTGCCAGCAGCTTCGCGGGACAGAACACTGAAGCTTTCTTT. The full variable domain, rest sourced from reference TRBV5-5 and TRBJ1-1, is DAGVTQSPTHLIKTRGQQVTLRCSPISGHKSVSWYQQVLGQGPQFIFQYYEKEERGRGNFPDRFSARQFPNYSSELNVNALLLGDSALYLCASSFAGQNTEAFFGQGTRLTVV.

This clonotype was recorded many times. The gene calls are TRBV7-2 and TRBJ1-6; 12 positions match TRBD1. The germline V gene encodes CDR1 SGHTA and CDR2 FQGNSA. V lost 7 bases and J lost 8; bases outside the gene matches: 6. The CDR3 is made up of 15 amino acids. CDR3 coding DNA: TGTGCCAGCAATAAGGGACAGGGGGCGTATTCACCCCTCCACTTT. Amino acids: CASNKGQGAYSPLHF.

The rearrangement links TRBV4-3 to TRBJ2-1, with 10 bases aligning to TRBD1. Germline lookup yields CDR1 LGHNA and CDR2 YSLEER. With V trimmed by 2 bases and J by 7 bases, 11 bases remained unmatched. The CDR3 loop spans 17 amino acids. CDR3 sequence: CASSQFYTGTGVNEQFF. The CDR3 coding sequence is TGCGCCAGCAGCCAATTTTATACCGGGACAGGGGTTAATGAGCAGTTCTTC.

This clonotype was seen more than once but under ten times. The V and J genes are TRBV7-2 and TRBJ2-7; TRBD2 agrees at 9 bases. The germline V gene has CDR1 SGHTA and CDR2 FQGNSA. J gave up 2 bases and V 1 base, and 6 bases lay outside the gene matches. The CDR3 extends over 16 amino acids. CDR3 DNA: TGTGCCAGCAGCTTAGGGGGCCTAGCGGGAACCTACGAGCAGTACTTC. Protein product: CASSLGGLAGTYEQYF.

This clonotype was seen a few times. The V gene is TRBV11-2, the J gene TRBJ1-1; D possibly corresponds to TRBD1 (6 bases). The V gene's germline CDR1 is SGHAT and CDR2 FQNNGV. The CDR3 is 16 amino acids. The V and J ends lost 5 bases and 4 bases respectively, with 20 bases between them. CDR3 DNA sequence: TGTGCCAGCAGCCTCACCTTGGGGGGAGGGGGCACTGAAGCTTTCTTT. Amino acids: CASSLTLGGGGTEAFF.

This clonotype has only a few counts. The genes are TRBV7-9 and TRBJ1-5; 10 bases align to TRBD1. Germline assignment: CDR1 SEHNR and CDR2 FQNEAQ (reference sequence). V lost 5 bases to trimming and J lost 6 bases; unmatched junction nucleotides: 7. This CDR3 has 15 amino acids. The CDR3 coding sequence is TGTGCCAGCAGCCCGGGGGGACAGGGGTTTCAGCCCCAGCATTTT. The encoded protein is CASSPGGQGFQPQHF.

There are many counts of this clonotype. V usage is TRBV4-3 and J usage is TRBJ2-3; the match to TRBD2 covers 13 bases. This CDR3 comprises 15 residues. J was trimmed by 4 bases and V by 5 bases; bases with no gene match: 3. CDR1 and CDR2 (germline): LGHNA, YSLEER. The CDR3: CASSSLAGGPDTQYF. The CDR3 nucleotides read TGCGCCAGCAGCTCACTAGCGGGGGGGCCAGATACGCAGTATTTT.

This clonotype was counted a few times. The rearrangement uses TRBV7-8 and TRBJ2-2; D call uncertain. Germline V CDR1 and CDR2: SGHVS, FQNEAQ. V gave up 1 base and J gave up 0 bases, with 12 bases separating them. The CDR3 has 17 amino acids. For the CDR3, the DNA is TGTGCCAGCAGCTTAGGTATCGGCAGCGCGAACACCGGGGAGCTGTTTTTT. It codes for CASSLGIGSANTGELFF.

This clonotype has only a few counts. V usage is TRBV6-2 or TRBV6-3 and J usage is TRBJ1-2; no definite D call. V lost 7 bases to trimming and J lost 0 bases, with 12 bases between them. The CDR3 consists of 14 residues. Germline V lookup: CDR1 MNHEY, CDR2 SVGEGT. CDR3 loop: CASKDGAANYGYTF. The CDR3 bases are TGTGCCAGCAAGGACGGTGCTGCTAACTATGGCTACACCTTC.

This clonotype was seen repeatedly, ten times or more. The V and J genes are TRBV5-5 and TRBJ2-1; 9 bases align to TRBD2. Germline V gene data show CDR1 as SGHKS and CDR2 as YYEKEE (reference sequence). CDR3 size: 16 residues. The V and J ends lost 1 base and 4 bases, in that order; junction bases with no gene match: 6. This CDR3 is CASSLIAGGLYNEQFF. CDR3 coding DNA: TGTGCCAGCAGCTTGATCGCGGGGGGGCTTTACAATGAGCAGTTCTTC.